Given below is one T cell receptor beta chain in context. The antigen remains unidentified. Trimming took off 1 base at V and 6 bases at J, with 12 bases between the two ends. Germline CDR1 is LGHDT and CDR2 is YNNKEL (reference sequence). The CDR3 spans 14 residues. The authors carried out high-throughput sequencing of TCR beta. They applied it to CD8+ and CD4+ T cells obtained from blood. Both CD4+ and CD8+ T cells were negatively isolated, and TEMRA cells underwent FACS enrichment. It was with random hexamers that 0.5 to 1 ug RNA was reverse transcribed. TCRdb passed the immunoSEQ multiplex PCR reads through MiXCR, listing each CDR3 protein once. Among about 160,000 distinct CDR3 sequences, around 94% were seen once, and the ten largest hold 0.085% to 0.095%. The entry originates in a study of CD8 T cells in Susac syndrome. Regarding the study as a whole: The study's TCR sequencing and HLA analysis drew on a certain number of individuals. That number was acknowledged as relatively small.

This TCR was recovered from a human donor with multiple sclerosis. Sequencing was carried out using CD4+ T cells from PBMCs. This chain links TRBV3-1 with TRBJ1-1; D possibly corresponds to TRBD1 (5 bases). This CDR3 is CASSQGGTGAEAFF. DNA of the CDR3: TGTGCCAGCAGCCAAGGAGGGACCGGCGCTGAAGCTTTCTTT. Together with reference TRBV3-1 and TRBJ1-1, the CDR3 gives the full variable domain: DTAVSQTPKYLVTQMGNDKSIKCEQNLGHDTMYWYKQDSKKFLKIMFSYNNKELIINETVPNRFSPKSPDKAHLNLHINSLELGDSAVYFCASSQGGTGAEAFFGQGTRLTVV.